This T cell receptor beta chain emerged from a study of T-cell reconstitution after alpha-beta-depleted transplantation in children. After removal of 3 bases from V and 0 bases from J, the junction contained 8 bases not matched to a gene. The CDR3 extends over 18 amino acids. CDR1 is SGHAT, CDR2 FQDESV, per germline (reference sequence). Using unique molecular identifiers, the investigators prepared the TCRbeta library. From the PCR reads, TCRdb called clonotypes with MiXCR, one entry per CDR3 protein. The sample lists about 980,000 distinct CDR3 sequences; 25% to 30% were seen once. Findings of the study overall: Reportedly, only several hundred clones from non-depleted graft cells drove alpha-beta T-cell counts at about two months. From surviving recipient T cells and thymic progenitors came the high day-60 TCRbeta diversity observed in some patients. Among T cells one year after transplant, newly produced cells accounted for most counts and diversity.

This clonotype was seen once. The antigen is undetermined. The chain employs TRBV11-1 and TRBJ2-6, with 7 positions matching TRBD1. The input for sequencing was PBMCs, mostly from graft donor cells, taken 360 days after TCRalphabeta/CD19-depleted stem cell transplant. The clonotype comes from a boy under two years old who had a stem cell transplant for SCID, so the T cells may come from the graft donor. The CDR3: CASSFSGTVSSGANVLTF. In nucleotides, the CDR3 is TGTGCCAGCAGCTTTTCCGGGACAGTGAGCTCTGGGGCCAACGTCCTGACTTTC.